The 7 T cell receptor beta chains in this list originate from one sample, sequenced in a study of beta chain features in type 1 diabetes. Expressed TCRB transcripts were sequenced because the entire RNA isolate underwent reverse transcription. Sequencing used immunoSEQ multiplex PCR; TCRdb keeps in-frame clones, though not all of them. The data hold under 950,000 clones, with 15% to 20% observed a single time. The sequencing input was naive CD4+ T cells from blood. All receptors derive from a woman younger than 35 in good health.

A remark on this clone: The conserved phenylalanine or tryptophan normally closing the CDR3 is absent here, so this likely arose from a read error. The chain employs TRBV19 and TRBJ2-7, with D unresolved. CDR1 is LNHDA and CDR2 is SQIVND in the germline V gene (reference sequence). The CDR3 is 14 amino acids. V was cut by 6 bases and J by 2 bases, with 14 bases left in between. DNA for the CDR3: TGTGCCAGTAGCCCCGGCGGAGCCCCCTACGAGCAGTACATC. This translates into CASSPGGAPYEQYI.

The CDR3 region is CATNRGANEKLFF. The DNA for the CDR3 is TGTGCCACTAACAGGGGGGCTAATGAAAAACTGTTTTTT. This chain connects TRBV10-3 to TRBJ1-4; 8 bases align to TRBD1. The CDR3 sequence is 13 residues long. V was clipped by 10 bases and J by 3 bases; unmatched bases: 4. Looked up from germline, CDR1 is ENHRY and CDR2 is SYGVKD.

This rearrangement joins TRBV19 to TRBJ2-1; 8 bases match TRBD2. The CDR3 is made up of 15 amino acids. Germline trimming cut 7 bases from V and 0 bases from J; bases unmatched to any gene: 5. CDR1 and CDR2 from the germline V gene are LNHDA and SQIVND (reference sequence). The CDR3 loop is CASTREGSSYNEQFF. The CDR3 DNA sequence: TGTGCCAGTACCCGGGAGGGAAGCTCCTACAATGAGCAGTTCTTC.

There are a few counts of this clone. V usage is TRBV4-3 and J usage is TRBJ2-7; 7 bases align to TRBD2. Looked up from germline, CDR1 is LGHNA and CDR2 is YSLEER. The ends lost 3 bases at V and 3 bases at J; junction bases unmatched: 8. The CDR3 sequence is 15 residues long. CDR3 DNA sequence: TGCGCCAGCAGCCAGGGTCCAGCGGGACTCTACGAGCAGTACTTC. Translation: CASSQGPAGLYEQYF.

This clone was counted between two and nine times. This chain links TRBV29-1 with TRBJ1-1, with D hard to call. Trimming stripped 6 bases from V and 1 base from J, with 21 bases between. The CDR3 has 16 amino acids. Germline-derived CDR1 and CDR2 are SQVTM and ANQGSEA. CDR3 loop: CSVIAPRNAGNTEAFF. The CDR3 DNA is TGCAGCGTAATTGCCCCGAGGAACGCGGGGAACACTGAAGCTTTCTTT.

V is TRBV6-6 and J is TRBJ2-2; D is possibly TRBD2 (6 bases). Germline V gene sequence: CDR1 MNHNY, CDR2 SVGAGI (reference sequence). V was shortened by 1 base and J by 7 bases, with 16 bases between the two germline ends. The CDR3 runs 16 residues. For the CDR3, the DNA is TGTGCCAGCAGTTACTTGGGGGGAGTGCTCAGCGGGGAGCTGTTTTTT. Encoded protein: CASSYLGGVLSGELFF.

The rearrangement uses TRBV27 and TRBJ1-2; D not certain. Trimming left V 1 base short and J 4 bases short, with 10 bases between. This CDR3 has 14 amino acids. Germline CDR1 and CDR2: MNHEY and SMNVEV (reference sequence). The CDR3 loop is CASSLFPGTYGYTF. CDR3 nucleotides: TGTGCCAGCAGTTTATTTCCAGGAACCTATGGCTACACCTTC.